This passage covers 5 T cell receptor beta chains from one sample sequenced in a study of blood T cell repertoires in COVID-19. Produced via immunoSEQ multiplex PCR; TCRdb's table is partial and in-frame only. This sample carries about 280,000 clones, 85% of them seen once, and the ten largest clones take 2% to 3%. What was sequenced was PBMCs or T cells enriched from blood (not recorded which). Receptors were obtained from a woman aged 50 to 65 who had recovered from COVID-19.

As to this clone: The sample carries other DNA sequences with the same CDR3. The gene calls are TRBV5-1 and TRBJ2-3; TRBD1 matches 8 bases. The CDR3 consists of 15 residues. The ends lost 1 base at V and 0 bases at J; junction bases unmatched: 1. CDR1 SGHRS and CDR2 YFSETQ come from the germline V gene. CDR3 DNA sequence: TGCGCCAGCAGCTTGCAGGGGGCAAGCACAGATACGCAGTATTTT. Translated, it gives CASSLQGASTDTQYF. Full variable domain (rest looked up from reference TRBV5-1 and TRBJ2-3): KAGVTQTPRYLIKTRGQQVTLSCSPISGHRSVSWYQQTPGQGLQFLFEYFSETQRNKGNFPGRFSGRQFSNSRSEMNVSTLELGDSALYLCASSLQGASTDTQYFGPGTRLTVL.

This chain joins TRBV19 and TRBJ1-5; 9 nucleotides align to TRBD1. Germline V gene lookup returns CDR1 LNHDA and CDR2 SQIVND (reference sequence). Trimming removed 3 bases from V and 0 bases from J; junction bases left unmatched: 6. This CDR3 has 17 residues. In nucleotides, the CDR3 is TGTGCCAGTAGTATTGGGACAGGGAGATATAGCAATCAGCCCCAGCATTTT. Its protein product is CASSIGTGRYSNQPQHF.

The chain recombines TRBV5-5 with TRBJ1-2, with D maybe TRBD1 (5 bases). The V end lost 4 bases, the J end lost 2 bases, and 15 bases lay between the germline ends. The CDR3 totals 15 residues. Looked up from germline, CDR1 is SGHKS and CDR2 is YYEKEE (reference sequence). CDR3 in amino acids: CASSPGHTVNYGYTF. CDR3 nucleotides: TGTGCCAGCAGCCCCGGACACACGGTAAACTATGGCTACACCTTC.

The V and J genes are TRBV30 and TRBJ2-2, with 8 nucleotides matching TRBD2. V shed 2 bases, J shed 6 bases, and the junction held 5 bases outside the gene matches. CDR3 length equals 14 residues. Germline assignment: CDR1 GTSNPN and CDR2 SVGIG (reference sequence). The CDR3: CAWSWGLEAGELFF. In nucleotides, the CDR3 is TGTGCCTGGAGTTGGGGACTAGAAGCCGGGGAGCTGTTTTTT.

This clone is a singleton in its sample. This chain joins TRBV7-9 and TRBJ1-1; 7 bases agree with TRBD1. J gave up 2 bases and V 5 bases, and 5 bases lay outside the gene matches. The V gene's germline CDR1 is SEHNR and CDR2 FQNEAQ (reference sequence). CDR3 length equals 14 residues. This CDR3 reads CASSQGGRNTEAFF. In nucleotides, the CDR3 is TGTGCCAGCAGCCAGGGGGGCAGAAACACTGAAGCTTTCTTT.